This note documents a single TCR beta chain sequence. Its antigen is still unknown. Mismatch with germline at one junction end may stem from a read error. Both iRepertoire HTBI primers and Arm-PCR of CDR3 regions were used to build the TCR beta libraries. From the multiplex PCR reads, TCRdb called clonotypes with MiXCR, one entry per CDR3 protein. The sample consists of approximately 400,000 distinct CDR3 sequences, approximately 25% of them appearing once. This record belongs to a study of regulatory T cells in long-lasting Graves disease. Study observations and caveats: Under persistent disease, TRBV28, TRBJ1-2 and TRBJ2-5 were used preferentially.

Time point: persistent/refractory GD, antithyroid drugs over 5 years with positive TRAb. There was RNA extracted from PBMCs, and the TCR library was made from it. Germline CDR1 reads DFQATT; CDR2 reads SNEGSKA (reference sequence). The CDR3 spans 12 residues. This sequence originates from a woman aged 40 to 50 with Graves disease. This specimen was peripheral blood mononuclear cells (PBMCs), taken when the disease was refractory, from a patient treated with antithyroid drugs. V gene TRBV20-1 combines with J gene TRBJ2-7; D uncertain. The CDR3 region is CSASGPIYEQHF. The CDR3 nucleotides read TGCAGTGCTAGTGGGCCCATTTACGAGCAGCACTTC.